These T cell receptor beta chains were read from a single sample in a study of blood T cells in healthy people across ages. TCRdb passed the 5' RACE reads through MiXCR, listing each CDR3 protein once. Of 1.5 million to 2 million distinct CDR3 sequences listed, 30% to 40% were seen once; the top ten hold roughly 10%. The sequenced material came from blood. Receptors were obtained from a woman in her twenties or thirties in good health. CDR3s include the opening cysteine and the closing phenylalanine or tryptophan. Fields, in order: D gene, V gene, J gene, clone size, CDR3 length, CDR3 DNA, CDR3 protein. The D gene is left open where the match is weak. Clone size is stated in some rows and not others, as once, few, many or a class when expanded.

d_gene: TRBD2; v_gene: TRBV9; j_gene: TRBJ2-1; abundance: many; len: 15; CDR3nt: TGTGCCAGCAGCGTTTCTAGCGGGGGGTTGAATGAGCAGTTCTTC; CDR3aa: CASSVSSGGLNEQFF
d_gene: .; v_gene: TRBV4-1; j_gene: TRBJ1-2; abundance: .; len: 14; CDR3nt: TGCGCCAGCAGCCACAGGGGATCTGAGGATGGCTACACCTTC; CDR3aa: CASSHRGSEDGYTF
d_gene: .; v_gene: TRBV5-4; j_gene: TRBJ2-7; abundance: .; len: 13; CDR3nt: TGTGCCAGCAGCTTGTTGGGGGTAGATCAGCAGTACTTC; CDR3aa: CASSLLGVDQQYF
d_gene: .; v_gene: TRBV20-1; j_gene: TRBJ2-5; abundance: .; len: 14; CDR3nt: TGCAGTGCTAGCGGGAGAGAGGAGGGAGAGACCCAGTACTTC; CDR3aa: CSASGREEGETQYF
d_gene: .; v_gene: TRBV3-1; j_gene: TRBJ2-5; abundance: many; len: 14; CDR3nt: TGTGCCAGCAGCCACCGCGGGGGCGGGGAGACCCAGTACTTC; CDR3aa: CASSHRGGGETQYF
d_gene: TRBD2; v_gene: TRBV20-1; j_gene: TRBJ2-1; abundance: once; len: 15; CDR3nt: TGCAGTGCAAATCCGGGACTAGCGGCTTACAATGAGCAGTTCTTC; CDR3aa: CSANPGLAAYNEQFF
d_gene: .; v_gene: TRBV27; j_gene: TRBJ2-7; abundance: .; len: 16; CDR3nt: TGTGCCAGCAGTCCGCTTGGGGGCGGGAAAGCCTACGAGCAGTACTTC; CDR3aa: CASSPLGGGKAYEQYF
d_gene: .; v_gene: TRBV20-1; j_gene: TRBJ1-5; abundance: few; len: 16; CDR3nt: TGCAGTGCTAGGTGGACGGACCTAAGGAGCAATCAGCCCCAGCATTTT; CDR3aa: CSARWTDLRSNQPQHF
d_gene: .; v_gene: TRBV4-1; j_gene: TRBJ2-3; abundance: .; len: 14; CDR3nt: TGCGCCAGCAGCCAAGTATCCAACACAGATACGCAGTATTTT; CDR3aa: CASSQVSNTDTQYF
d_gene: .; v_gene: TRBV20-1; j_gene: TRBJ2-7; abundance: few; len: 13; CDR3nt: TGCAGTGCTAGAGGACTAGATTCCTACGAGCAGTACTTC; CDR3aa: CSARGLDSYEQYF
d_gene: TRBD1; v_gene: TRBV7-9; j_gene: TRBJ1-2; abundance: few; len: 13; CDR3nt: TGTGCCAGCAGCTCTCCGACAGGGGCCGGCTACACCTTC; CDR3aa: CASSSPTGAGYTF
d_gene: TRBD1; v_gene: TRBV2; j_gene: TRBJ1-1; abundance: few; len: 15; CDR3nt: TGTGCCAGCAGTGCTCTCCAGGGGGGGAGCACTGAAGCTTTCTTT; CDR3aa: CASSALQGGSTEAFF
d_gene: .; v_gene: TRBV9; j_gene: TRBJ2-3; abundance: many; len: 13; CDR3nt: TGTGCCAGCAGCGTAGGGGGCGCAGATACGCAGTATTTT; CDR3aa: CASSVGGADTQYF
d_gene: TRBD1; v_gene: TRBV7-9; j_gene: TRBJ2-5; abundance: few; len: 12; CDR3nt: TGTGCCAGCAGCAAGACGACAGGGGAGCAGTACTTC; CDR3aa: CASSKTTGEQYF
d_gene: .; v_gene: TRBV7-6; j_gene: TRBJ2-7; abundance: few; len: 15; CDR3nt: TGTGCCAGCAGCTTAATGGCAGCCTACTCCTACGAGCAGTACTTC; CDR3aa: CASSLMAAYSYEQYF